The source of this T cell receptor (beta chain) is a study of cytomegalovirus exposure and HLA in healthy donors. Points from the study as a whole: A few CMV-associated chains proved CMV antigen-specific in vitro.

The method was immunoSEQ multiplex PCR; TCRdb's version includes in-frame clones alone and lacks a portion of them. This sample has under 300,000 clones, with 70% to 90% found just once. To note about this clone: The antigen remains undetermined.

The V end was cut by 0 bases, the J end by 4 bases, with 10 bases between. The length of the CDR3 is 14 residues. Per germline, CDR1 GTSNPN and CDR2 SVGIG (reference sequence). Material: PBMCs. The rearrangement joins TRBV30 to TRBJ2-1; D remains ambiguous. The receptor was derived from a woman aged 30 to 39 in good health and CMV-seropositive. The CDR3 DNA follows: TGTGCCTGGAGTGTAATTGGCAGGTACAATGAGCAGTTCTTC. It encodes CAWSVIGRYNEQFF.